The sequence of this T cell receptor beta chain was determined in a study of read filtering for tumor transcriptome and immune sequencing. Study summary: Whole-transcriptome libraries were prepared after DNase treatment.

Molecular barcoded adaptors covering alpha/delta and beta/gamma chains were used on approximately 400 ng RNA. One entry per CDR3 protein results from TCRdb running MiXCR on the reads. The table shows 35,000 to 55,000 distinct CDR3 sequences, with roughly 12% occurring only once. This clonotype was recorded many times. The receptor's source is a donor aged 40 or older with multiple myeloma. Sample: a population of CD138-negative cells sorted from bone marrow.

The CDR3 is CASSTRDRGTYEQYF. CDR3 DNA sequence: TGTGCCAGCAGTACGCGGGACAGGGGGACCTACGAGCAGTACTTC. The chain couples TRBV6-5 to TRBJ2-7, with TRBD1 matching 11 bases. J gave up 2 bases and V 5 bases, and 5 bases lay outside the gene matches. Germline loops: CDR1 MNHEY, CDR2 SVGAGI. The CDR3 runs to 15 residues.